This T cell receptor (beta chain) was profiled in a study of blood T cell repertoires in COVID-19. Study-wide background: The United States, Italy and Spain provided the acute and convalescent COVID-19 samples. Nucleic acid was either cDNA or gDNA, and it came from T cells, B-cell-depleted T cells, or PBMCs.

V was pared by 3 bases and J by 0 bases, with 1 base of the junction left unmatched. In germline, CDR1 is LNHDA, CDR2 SQIVND (reference sequence). There are 15 residues in the CDR3. Authors' analysis steps: For nucleated cells, counts were estimated from reference gene primer amplification. Only in-frame clones appear in the TCRdb table, and some are missing; sequencing was by immunoSEQ multiplex PCR. V, J and clone size derive from that table, while D and trimming were established from the DNA sequence. The sample includes about 160,000 clones, approximately 80% of them seen just once. The V call is TRBV19, the J call TRBJ2-7; TRBD2 matches 11 bases. The source is a woman older than 75 with acute or convalescent COVID-19. The sequenced sample was peripheral blood. DNA for the CDR3: TGTGCCAGTAGTATCACTAGCGGGAGCTCCTACGAGCAGTACTTC. Protein sequence: CASSITSGSSYEQYF.